This T cell receptor beta chain was captured by sequencing in a study of breast tumors, draining lymph nodes, adjacent tissues. TCRdb processed the multiplex PCR reads anew with MiXCR; each CDR3 protein has one entry. The sample shows 45,000 or so distinct CDR3 sequences, approximately 22% of them seen only once. Germline loops: CDR1 LGHNA, CDR2 YNFKEQ. Between the trimmed V and J ends, which lost 4 bases and 4 bases, there was a span of 10 bases. The CDR3 has 13 residues. The sequenced material came from breast tumor tissue. This TCR derives from a female donor with breast cancer. Some clones in this sample may be carry-over from other donors' samples. J is TRBJ1-1 and V is TRBV4-2; a possible D gene is TRBD1 (5 bases). CDR3 protein: CASSPQGSTEAFF. The CDR3 region has the DNA TGTGCCAGCAGCCCCCAGGGAAGCACTGAAGCTTTCTTT.